A single TCR beta chain is shown here with its context. Antigen: not known. Other DNA sequences of this sample code for an identical CDR3. The assay was immunoSEQ multiplex PCR, and TCRdb's table has in-frame clones only and misses some. The sample lists 20,000 to 25,000 clones, around 97% occurring once. This sample was included in a study of regulatory and conventional T cells in RAG deficiency. Study-wide points: Control T-cell subsets had markedly higher Shannon entropy and lower Simpson indices than RAG-deficient patients. Shorter CDR3s in all patient subsets; >80% Treg-Tconv overlap in Omenn.

The sorted conventional CD4+ T cells were CD25-low and CD127-high, with genomic DNA sequenced. CDR1 and CDR2 (germline): SGHTA, FQGNSA. CDR3 length: 14 amino acids. V gave up 5 bases and J gave up 6 bases, with 16 bases separating them. In addition, the sample was reused for a study of regulatory T cells. In that study: The PCR used 52 TRBV and 13 TRBJ primers. Regulatory T cells showed the strongest V-J pair restriction and V/J gene skewing among patient repertoires.

The clonotype originates from a human donor in good health. Sequenced sample: CD25- CD4+ T cells sorted from blood. The chain joins TRBV7-2 to TRBJ1-1; tentative D call: TRBD1 (5 bases). CDR3 protein: CASSLGFGGAEAFF. The CDR3 region has the DNA TGTGCCAGCAGCCTAGGTTTCGGGGGGGCTGAAGCTTTCTTT.